This T cell receptor beta chain was captured in a study of vaccination effects on CD4 cells after COVID-19. In the ViraFEST assay, antigen-specific CD4+ clonotypes were identified by expansion after peptide-pool stimulation. Scientists isolated CD4+ T cells after a roughly 10-day culture period ended. PCR-confirmed SARS-CoV-2 infection occurred in the person between March and December 2020. Every participant took two doses of the BNT162b2 or mRNA-1273 vaccine. This CDR3 region has 14 residues. The V gene end was trimmed by 4 bases and the J gene end by 4 bases; junction bases not matched to a gene: 4. Germline V lookup: CDR1 MNHNS, CDR2 SASEGT. The data were produced by immunoSEQ multiplex PCR, yet TCRdb's version contains in-frame clones alone and is incomplete. The table lists more than 12,000 clones, over 70% of them singletons. This clone was detected a few times. Its antigen remains unknown.

This receptor was identified in a human donor who had a prior SARS-CoV-2 infection. The sequencing used CD4+ T cells from PBMCs cultured with HCoV-NL63 spike peptides, collected after COVID-19 vaccination. The rearrangement joins TRBV6-1 to TRBJ2-7; 10 positions match TRBD2. This CDR3 is CASSAASGRYEQYF. The DNA for the CDR3 is TGTGCCAGCAGTGCAGCTAGCGGGAGATACGAGCAGTACTTC.